The next 5 T cell receptor beta chains were all read from a single sample in a study of cytomegalovirus exposure and HLA in healthy donors. PCR employed 60 Vbeta and 13 Jbeta primers. Libraries were prepared by immunoSEQ multiplex PCR; TCRdb keeps only in-frame clonotypes and omits some of them. The sample lists about 170,000 clones, approximately 70% occurring once. The sample taken for sequencing was PBMCs. Receptor source: a woman younger than 30 in good health and CMV-seropositive.

In this sample, this clone turned up a few times. V gene TRBV6-5 combines with J gene TRBJ1-5, with D possibly matching TRBD1 (5 bases). The CDR3 covers 13 residues. Between the trimmed V and J ends, which lost 4 bases and 7 bases, there was a span of 11 bases. CDR1 MNHEY and CDR2 SVGAGI come from the germline V gene. CDR3 DNA: TGTGCCAGCAGTTCAGGGTCTTGGCAGCCCCAGCATTTT. It encodes CASSSGSWQPQHF.

This clone was seen a few times. CDR3 amino acids: CASSPRDRGTEAFF. CDR3 sequence (DNA): TGTGCCAGTAGTCCGCGGGACAGGGGAACTGAAGCTTTCTTT. The chain joins TRBV19 to TRBJ1-1; TRBD1 agrees at 10 bases. Trimming took 5 bases from V and 5 from J; bases not matched to a gene: 5. The CDR3 spans 14 residues. The germline V gene encodes CDR1 LNHDA and CDR2 SQIVND (reference sequence).

CDR3 region: CASSDEISGNTIYF. The CDR3, as DNA: TGTGCCAGCAGCGATGAGATCTCTGGAAACACCATATATTTT. The rearrangement uses TRBV6-5 and TRBJ1-3; D remains ambiguous. The germline CDR1 and CDR2 sequences are MNHEY and SVGAGI. Trimming took off 6 bases at V and 0 bases at J, with 9 bases between the two ends. CDR3 size: 14 residues.

The gene calls are TRBV4-2 and TRBJ2-7, with TRBD1 identical over 9 bases. This CDR3 region has 17 residues. Germline V lookup: CDR1 LGHNA, CDR2 YNFKEQ. Trimming took 0 bases from V and 6 from J; bases not matched to a gene: 12. The CDR3 DNA reads as TGTGCCAGCAGCCAAGACCTGACAGGGGGATATCTGGGCGAGCAGTACTTC. Protein: CASSQDLTGGYLGEQYF.

Comments on this clone: This specimen includes other DNA sequences encoding the same CDR3. The gene calls are TRBV7-2 and TRBJ1-2, with D maybe TRBD1 (6 bases). CDR1 is SGHTA, CDR2 FQGNSA, per germline. CDR3 length equals 13 residues. Trimming left V 4 bases short and J 2 bases short, with 8 bases between. CDR3 loop: CASSSGQNYGYTF. DNA of the CDR3: TGTGCCAGCAGCTCGGGACAAAACTATGGCTACACCTTC.